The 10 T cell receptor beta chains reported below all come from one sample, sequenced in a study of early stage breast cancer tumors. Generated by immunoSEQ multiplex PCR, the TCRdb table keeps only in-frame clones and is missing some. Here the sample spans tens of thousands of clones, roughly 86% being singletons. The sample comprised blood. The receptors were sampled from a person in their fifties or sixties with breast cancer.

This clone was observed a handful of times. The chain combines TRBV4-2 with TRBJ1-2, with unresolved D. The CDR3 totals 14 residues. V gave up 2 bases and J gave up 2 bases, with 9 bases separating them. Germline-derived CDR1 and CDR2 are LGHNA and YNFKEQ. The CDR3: CASSQLGRNYGYTF. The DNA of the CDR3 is TGTGCCAGCAGCCAACTGGGCAGAAACTATGGCTACACCTTC.

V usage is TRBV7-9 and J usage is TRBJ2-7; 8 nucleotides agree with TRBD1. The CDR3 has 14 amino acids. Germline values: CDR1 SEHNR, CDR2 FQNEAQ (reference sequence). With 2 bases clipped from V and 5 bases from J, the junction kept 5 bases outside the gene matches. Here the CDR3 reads CASSLTQGAHEQYF. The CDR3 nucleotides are TGTGCCAGCAGCTTAACCCAGGGGGCCCACGAGCAGTACTTC.

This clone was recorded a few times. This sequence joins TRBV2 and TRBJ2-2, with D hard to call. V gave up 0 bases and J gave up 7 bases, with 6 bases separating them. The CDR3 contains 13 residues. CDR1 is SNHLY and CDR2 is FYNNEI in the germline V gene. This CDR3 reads CASSEARIGELFF. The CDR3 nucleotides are TGTGCCAGCAGTGAAGCTAGAATCGGGGAGCTGTTTTTT.

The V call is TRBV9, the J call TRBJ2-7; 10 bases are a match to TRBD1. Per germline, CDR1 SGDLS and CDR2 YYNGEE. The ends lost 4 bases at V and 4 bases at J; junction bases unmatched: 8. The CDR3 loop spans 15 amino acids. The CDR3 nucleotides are TGTGCCAGCAGCCCACGGGACAGGGGCGAATACGAGCAGTACTTC. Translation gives CASSPRDRGEYEQYF.

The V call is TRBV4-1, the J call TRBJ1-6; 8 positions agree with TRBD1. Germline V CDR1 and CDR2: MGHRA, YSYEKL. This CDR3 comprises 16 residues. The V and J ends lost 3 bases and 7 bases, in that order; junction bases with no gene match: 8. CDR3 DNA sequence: TGCGCCAGCAGCCAGGCAGGACAGGGCGCGAATTCACCCCTCCACTTT. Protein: CASSQAGQGANSPLHF.

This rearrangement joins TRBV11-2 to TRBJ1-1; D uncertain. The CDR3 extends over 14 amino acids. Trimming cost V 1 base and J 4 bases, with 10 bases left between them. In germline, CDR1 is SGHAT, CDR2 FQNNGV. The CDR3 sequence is CASSLVAGSTEAFF. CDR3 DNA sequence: TGTGCCAGCAGCTTAGTGGCGGGATCCACTGAAGCTTTCTTT. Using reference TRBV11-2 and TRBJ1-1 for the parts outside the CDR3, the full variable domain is EAGVAQSPRYKIIEKRQSVAFWCNPISGHATLYWYQQILGQGPKLLIQFQNNGVVDDSQLPKDRFSAERLKGVDSTLKIQPAKLEDSAVYLCASSLVAGSTEAFFGQGTRLTVV.

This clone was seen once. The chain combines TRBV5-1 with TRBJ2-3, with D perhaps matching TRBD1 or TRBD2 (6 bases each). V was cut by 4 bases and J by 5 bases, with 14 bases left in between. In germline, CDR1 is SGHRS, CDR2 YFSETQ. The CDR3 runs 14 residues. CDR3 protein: CASSKGGFGDTQYF. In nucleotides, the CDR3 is TGCGCCAGCAGCAAGGGGGGATTTGGAGATACGCAGTATTTT.

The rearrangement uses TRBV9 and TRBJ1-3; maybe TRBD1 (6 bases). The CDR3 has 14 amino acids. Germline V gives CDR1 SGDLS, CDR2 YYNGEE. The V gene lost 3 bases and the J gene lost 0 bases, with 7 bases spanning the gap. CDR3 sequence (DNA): TGTGCCAGCAGCGGACAGGTCTCTGGAAACACCATATATTTT. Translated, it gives CASSGQVSGNTIYF. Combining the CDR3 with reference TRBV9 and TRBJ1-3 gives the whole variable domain DSGVTQTPKHLITATGQRVTLRCSPRSGDLSVYWYQQSLDQGLQFLIQYYNGEERAKGNILERFSAQQFPDLHSELNLSSLELGDSALYFCASSGQVSGNTIYFGEGSWLTVV.

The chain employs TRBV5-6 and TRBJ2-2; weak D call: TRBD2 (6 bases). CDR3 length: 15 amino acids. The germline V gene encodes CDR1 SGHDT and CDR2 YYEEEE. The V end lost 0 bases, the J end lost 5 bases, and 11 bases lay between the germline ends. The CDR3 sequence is CASSLGGAGTGELFF. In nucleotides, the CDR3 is TGTGCCAGCAGCTTGGGGGGCGCGGGGACCGGGGAGCTGTTTTTT.

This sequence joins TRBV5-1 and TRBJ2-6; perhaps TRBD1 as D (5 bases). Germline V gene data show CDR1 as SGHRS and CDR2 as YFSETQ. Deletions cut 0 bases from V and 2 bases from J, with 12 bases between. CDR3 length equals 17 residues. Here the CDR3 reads CASSLGQTGTGANVLTF. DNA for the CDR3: TGCGCCAGCAGCTTGGGCCAAACAGGTACTGGGGCCAACGTCCTGACTTTC.